This passage covers 25 T cell receptor beta chains from one sample sequenced in a study of response to subunit inactivated influenza vaccine. TCRdb itself ran the RT-PCR reads through MiXCR, one entry per CDR3 protein. The sample has roughly 170,000 distinct CDR3 sequences; about a tenth are singletons. Sequences were derived from non-naive T cells sorted from PBMCs, sampled on the day of vaccination. Source of these receptors: a middle-aged man who received an inactivated influenza vaccine.

This clonotype has only a few counts. V gene TRBV6-1 combines with J gene TRBJ2-3, with TRBD2 identical over 13 bases. The CDR3 has 18 residues. Germline CDR1 MNHNS, CDR2 SASEGT. J gave up 2 bases and V 6 bases, and 11 bases lay outside the gene matches. CDR3 protein: CASRGGTSGDKATDTQYF. In DNA, the CDR3 is TGTGCCAGCAGGGGGGGGACTAGCGGGGATAAAGCCACAGATACGCAGTATTTT.

The V and J genes are TRBV29-1 and TRBJ1-1; 7 bases line up with TRBD1. Germline V gene data show CDR1 as SQVTM and CDR2 as ANQGSEA. J was trimmed by 2 bases and V by 4 bases; bases with no gene match: 10. This CDR3 contains 15 residues. The CDR3 protein is CSVGTSGQANTEAFF. CDR3 DNA: TGCAGCGTTGGGACTTCCGGACAGGCTAACACTGAAGCTTTCTTT.

This clonotype was counted at least ten times. The CDR3 coding sequence is TGTGCCAGCAGTGTTGGAGGGGCTGAAGCTTTCTTT. Protein sequence: CASSVGGAEAFF. The chain employs TRBV2 and TRBJ1-1, with D perhaps TRBD1 (5 bases). The CDR3 has 12 residues. Germline lookup yields CDR1 SNHLY and CDR2 FYNNEI. The germline V and J ends were trimmed by 4 bases and 6 bases, with 9 bases remaining between them.

The V and J genes are TRBV5-1 and TRBJ2-3, with D unresolved. V was clipped by 0 bases and J by 0 bases, with 11 bases between them. There are 16 residues in the CDR3. CDR1 and CDR2 (germline): SGHRS, YFSETQ. The CDR3 protein is CASSLGVLVSTDTQYF. The CDR3 DNA reads as TGCGCCAGCAGCTTGGGAGTGTTAGTGAGCACAGATACGCAGTATTTT.

The chain uses TRBV20-1 and TRBJ2-3, with D maybe TRBD2 (6 bases). CDR1 is DFQATT, CDR2 SNEGSKA, per germline (reference sequence). The CDR3 totals 15 residues. V was shortened by 5 bases and J by 1 base, with 16 bases between the two germline ends. The CDR3 sequence is CSAFNSGGRTDTQYF. Written as DNA, the CDR3 is TGCAGTGCTTTCAACTCCGGGGGTCGCACAGATACGCAGTATTTT.

This clonotype has a count of ten or more. The chain joins TRBV29-1 to TRBJ2-4; D is possibly TRBD2 (6 bases). The germline V and J ends were trimmed by 5 bases and 6 bases, with 11 bases remaining between them. The CDR3 is made up of 12 amino acids. Germline loops: CDR1 SQVTM, CDR2 ANQGSEA. CDR3 sequence reads: CSVTGGGNIQYF. CDR3 in DNA: TGCAGCGTTACCGGGGGTGGAAACATTCAGTACTTC.

This chain joins TRBV25-1 and TRBJ1-6; D is perhaps TRBD1 (6 bases). The V and J ends lost 3 bases and 10 bases respectively, with 13 bases between them. This CDR3 has 14 amino acids. Germline V gives CDR1 MGHDK, CDR2 SYGVNS. DNA of the CDR3: TGTGCCAGCAGTGACCAACACAGGGCATCACCCCTCCACTTT. Its translation: CASSDQHRASPLHF.

This clonotype was found a few times. The chain carries TRBV20-1 and TRBJ1-1, with D uncertain. CDR3 length: 12 amino acids. Germline CDR1 is DFQATT and CDR2 is SNEGSKA (reference sequence). Trimming cost V 6 bases and J 4 bases, with 12 bases left between them. DNA for the CDR3: TGCAGTGCCAAGTGGAAGGTCACTGAAGCTTTCTTT. This translates into CSAKWKVTEAFF.

The J gene is TRBJ1-2, the V gene TRBV4-3; no definite D call. The CDR3 length is 14 residues. Looked up from germline, CDR1 is LGHNA and CDR2 is YSLEER. With 0 bases removed from V and 4 bases from J, the gap between germline ends came to 9 bases. CDR3 in DNA: TGCGCCAGCAGCCAAGATTCTGCGACCTATGGCTACACCTTC. The encoded protein is CASSQDSATYGYTF.

This chain links TRBV10-1 with TRBJ2-4, with D possibly being TRBD1 (5 bases). CDR1 and CDR2 from the germline V gene are WNHNN and SYGVQD (reference sequence). This CDR3 is built from 14 residues. CDR3 DNA sequence: TGCGCTACTGAGGTTGGGGCATGTGGGAATGTTCAGTACTTC. Translated: CATEVGACGNVQYF.

The V gene is TRBV10-3, the J gene TRBJ2-1; the match to TRBD2 covers 13 bases. From germline, CDR1 is ENHRY and CDR2 SYGVKD. After removal of 1 base from V and 7 bases from J, the junction contained 7 bases not matched to a gene. The CDR3 sequence is 17 residues long. CDR3 in amino acids: CAISEYGTSGTGNEQFF. CDR3 DNA: TGTGCCATCAGTGAGTATGGGACTAGCGGGACGGGAAATGAGCAGTTCTTC.

This clonotype was recorded at least ten times. The chain recombines TRBV28 with TRBJ1-2, with D perhaps matching TRBD1 (5 bases). The germline CDR1 and CDR2 sequences are MDHEN and SYDVKM. The CDR3 is 13 amino acids. Deletions cut 4 bases from V and 2 bases from J, with 8 bases between. The CDR3 sequence is CASSSTVNYGYTF. In DNA form, the CDR3 reads TGTGCCAGCAGTTCGACAGTGAACTATGGCTACACCTTC.

This clonotype has ten or more counts. The CDR3 reads CASSTGADTQYF. The CDR3 nucleotides read TGTGCCAGCAGCACGGGCGCTGATACGCAGTATTTT. The V and J genes are TRBV12-3 or TRBV12-4 and TRBJ2-3; D gene ambiguous. This CDR3 spans 12 amino acids. Deletions cut 6 bases from V and 6 bases from J, with 10 bases between.

This clonotype has a count of ten or more. The rearrangement links TRBV28 to TRBJ2-5; 8 bases are shared with TRBD1. The length of the CDR3 is 15 residues. The germline V gene has CDR1 MDHEN and CDR2 SYDVKM. The V gene end was trimmed by 2 bases and the J gene end by 4 bases; junction bases not matched to a gene: 6. In DNA form, the CDR3 reads TGTGCCAGCAGTTTAGTCGGACAGGGTGGAGAGACCCAGTACTTC. It yields the protein CASSLVGQGGETQYF.

The table lists this clonotype with many counts. The rearrangement joins TRBV29-1 to TRBJ2-5; no reliable D call. The CDR3 contains 14 residues. Trimming removed 2 bases from V and 0 bases from J, with 10 bases in between. The germline V gene has CDR1 SQVTM and CDR2 ANQGSEA. This chain's CDR3 is CSVEPLGDQETQYF. CDR3 coding DNA: TGCAGCGTTGAACCTTTGGGTGACCAAGAGACCCAGTACTTC.

This clonotype has at least ten counts. The chain uses TRBV7-2 and TRBJ2-1; D gene ambiguous. V lost 2 bases and J lost 9, with 11 bases in between. The germline V gene has CDR1 SGHTA and CDR2 FQGNSA. The CDR3 has 13 amino acids. CDR3 in amino acids: CASSLQLRSEQFF. CDR3 nucleotides: TGTGCCAGCAGCTTACAACTCCGAAGTGAGCAGTTCTTC.

Only a few counts were recorded for this clonotype. J is TRBJ2-1 and V is TRBV4-1; 7 bases are a match to TRBD2. The V gene end was trimmed by 2 bases and the J gene end by 5 bases; junction bases not matched to a gene: 15. Germline-derived CDR1 and CDR2 are MGHRA and YSYEKL. The CDR3 length is 18 residues. The CDR3 region has the DNA TGCGCCAGCAGCCAACTTAATGGGCCCCGGGGGGTCCACAATGAGCAGTTCTTC. Translating gives CASSQLNGPRGVHNEQFF.

This clonotype was recorded many times. This rearrangement joins TRBV28 to TRBJ2-1, with TRBD2 matching 9 bases. This CDR3 has 20 residues. Germline trimming cut 4 bases from V and 0 bases from J; bases unmatched to any gene: 16. Germline V lookup: CDR1 MDHEN, CDR2 SYDVKM. This CDR3 is CASSSHDSSGGLGSYNEQFF. The DNA for the CDR3 is TGTGCCAGCAGTTCCCACGACTCCAGCGGGGGGCTCGGCTCCTACAATGAGCAGTTCTTC.

V usage is TRBV6-4 and J usage is TRBJ2-2, with D unclear. Germline lookup yields CDR1 MRHNA and CDR2 SNTAGT. Trimming took off 5 bases at V and 0 bases at J, with 7 bases between the two ends. This CDR3 has 14 residues. DNA for the CDR3: TGTGCCAGCAGTACGGGTTCGAACACCGGGGAGCTGTTTTTT. It translates to CASSTGSNTGELFF.

This clonotype was counted many times. This chain connects TRBV7-2 to TRBJ2-7; D gene unclear. V dropped 3 bases and J dropped 7 bases, with 13 bases sitting between them. Germline CDR1 reads SGHTA; CDR2 reads FQGNSA. This CDR3 is built from 13 residues. The CDR3 here is CASSFDMGVEQYF. The CDR3 DNA reads TGTGCCAGCAGCTTTGACATGGGCGTAGAGCAGTACTTC.

Many counts were recorded for this clonotype. This rearrangement joins TRBV5-1 to TRBJ2-3; the match to TRBD1 covers 8 bases. After removal of 2 bases from V and 1 base from J, the junction contained 6 bases not matched to a gene. This CDR3 spans 16 amino acids. Germline CDR1 SGHRS, CDR2 YFSETQ. The CDR3 bases are TGCGCCAGCAGCTTAAACCCGGGACAGGGCACAGATACGCAGTATTTT. It translates to CASSLNPGQGTDTQYF. The complete variable domain, with remaining parts taken from reference TRBV5-1 and TRBJ2-3, reads KAGVTQTPRYLIKTRGQQVTLSCSPISGHRSVSWYQQTPGQGLQFLFEYFSETQRNKGNFPGRFSGRQFSNSRSEMNVSTLELGDSALYLCASSLNPGQGTDTQYFGPGTRLTVL.

This clonotype was counted between two and nine times. The genes are TRBV7-2 and TRBJ1-4; no definite D call. Deletions cut 1 base from V and 5 bases from J, with 11 bases between. This CDR3 has 15 amino acids. The germline V gene has CDR1 SGHTA and CDR2 FQGNSA. Here the CDR3 reads CASSLVGSRNEKLFF. The CDR3 nucleotides are TGTGCCAGCAGCTTAGTAGGCAGCAGGAATGAAAAACTGTTTTTT.

In this sample, this clonotype turned up a few times. The chain couples TRBV7-8 to TRBJ2-7, with D possibly TRBD2 on 6 matching bases. Germline loops: CDR1 SGHVS, CDR2 FQNEAQ. This CDR3 is 14 amino acids long. The V and J ends lost 4 bases and 6 bases respectively, with 16 bases between them. Written as DNA, the CDR3 is TGTGCCAGCAGCTGGACTACTACCGCCGGCGAGCAGTACTTC. Its protein product is CASSWTTTAGEQYF.

There are many counts of this clonotype. The rearrangement uses TRBV12-3 or TRBV12-4 and TRBJ2-1; 9 bases are a match to TRBD2. The CDR3 totals 16 residues. Losses at the gene ends were 3 bases for V and 8 bases for J; bases not matched to a gene: 11. CDR3 in DNA: TGTGCCAGCAGTTTTTCTCTCCTAGCGGGGAGCGATGAGCAGTTCTTC. It codes for CASSFSLLAGSDEQFF.

This clonotype came up a few times. This sequence joins TRBV5-1 and TRBJ2-1; 8 nucleotides align to TRBD1. The CDR3 runs to 14 residues. Germline lookup yields CDR1 SGHRS and CDR2 YFSETQ. V shed 5 bases, J shed 3 bases, and the junction held 4 bases outside the gene matches. In DNA form, the CDR3 reads TGCGCCAGCAGGCGAGGACAGGGCTACAATGAGCAGTTCTTC. Protein product: CASRRGQGYNEQFF.